This TCR beta chain was recovered during a study of CD8 T cells in ankylosing spondylitis. Study-level results: There was a TCR beta motif, made of 7 to 9 highly homologous variants, that appeared characteristic of ankylosing spondylitis blood. Matched ankylosing spondylitis synovial fluid reportedly showed significant enrichment of disease-linked clones. Some motif variants were previously reported in reactive arthritis synovial fluid and blood. Researchers report that disease-linked clones proved CD8+ and relatively rare in peripheral blood.

The CDR3 runs 16 residues. Germline lookup yields CDR1 SGDLS and CDR2 YYNGEE. Germline trimming cut 1 base from V and 6 bases from J; bases unmatched to any gene: 9. TCRdb ran MiXCR on the 5' RACE reads and lists one entry per CDR3 protein. The sample lists a few hundred thousand distinct CDR3 sequences, approximately 20% seen once, with approximately 15% in the top ten. This clonotype was counted a few times. Its antigen is still unknown. The chain has TRBV9 and TRBJ2-3, with TRBD2 matching 9 bases. Sequenced sample: blood, either unsorted or a sorted T cell fraction (not recorded which). The receptor was derived from a male donor with ankylosing spondylitis. This CDR3 reads CASSVPLREGPDTQYF. CDR3 in DNA: TGTGCCAGCAGCGTACCGTTGCGGGAGGGCCCTGATACGCAGTATTTT.